This record concerns one TCR beta chain sequence. The CDR3 has 14 residues. The germline V gene has CDR1 DFQATT and CDR2 SNEGSKA (reference sequence). V lost 0 bases and J lost 3, with 11 bases in between. Unique molecular identifiers featured in how the TCRbeta library was prepared. One entry per CDR3 protein results from TCRdb running MiXCR on the PCR reads. The repertoire has roughly 500,000 distinct CDR3 sequences, about a sixth of them found once; the top ten carry roughly 3.3%. This sample was taken from a study of T-cell reconstitution after alpha-beta-depleted transplantation in children. This TCR came from a human donor who donated a stem cell graft to a child with acute lymphoblastic leukemia. The sequences come from PBMCs from the stem cell graft donor, collected from the stem cell graft. The rearrangement uses TRBV20-1 and TRBJ2-5; D remains unclear. The CDR3 DNA sequence: TGCAGTGCTAGAGATCATTCTCGGGAAGAGACCCAGTACTTC. Amino acids: CSARDHSREETQYF.